A selection of T cell receptor beta chains follows, all from one sample in a study of blood T cell repertoires in COVID-19. The assay was immunoSEQ multiplex PCR, and TCRdb's table has in-frame clones only and misses some. The table has more than 350,000 clones, approximately 88% seen once. The sample taken for sequencing was peripheral blood. The receptors stem from a woman aged 25-40 years with COVID-19, enrolled during active disease. Both conserved end residues are part of each CDR3. Fields, in order: J gene, D gene, clone size, V gene, CDR3 protein, CDR3 DNA. A D gene is named only where the DNA matches it firmly. Not every row has a clone size; where given, it reads once, few, many or a size class.

j_call: TRBJ1-2; d_call: -; clone_size: -; v_call: TRBV10-2; cdr3_aa: CASSEGPVPSYGYTF; cdr3_nt: TGCGCCAGCAGTGAGGGGCCAGTCCCTTCCTATGGCTACACCTTC
j_call: TRBJ2-2; d_call: -; clone_size: -; v_call: TRBV11-2; cdr3_aa: CASLRIGNTGELFF; cdr3_nt: TGTGCCAGCTTGAGGATTGGGAACACCGGGGAGCTGTTTTTT
j_call: TRBJ2-1; d_call: TRBD1; clone_size: once; v_call: TRBV4-1; cdr3_aa: CASSHPTQGVNEQFF; cdr3_nt: TGCGCCAGCAGCCACCCTACACAGGGGGTCAATGAGCAGTTCTTC
j_call: TRBJ2-3; d_call: -; clone_size: -; v_call: TRBV27; cdr3_aa: CASSLSTEFADTQYF; cdr3_nt: TGTGCCAGCAGTCTAAGTACAGAGTTCGCAGATACGCAGTATTTT
j_call: TRBJ1-5; d_call: -; clone_size: -; v_call: TRBV19; cdr3_aa: CASSSEVARHF; cdr3_nt: TGTGCCAGTAGTTCGGAGGTTGCCCGGCATTTT
j_call: TRBJ2-7; d_call: -; clone_size: -; v_call: TRBV6-5; cdr3_aa: CASSYAPGYREQYF; cdr3_nt: TGTGCCAGCAGTTACGCGCCAGGGTATCGCGAGCAGTACTTC
j_call: TRBJ2-7; d_call: -; clone_size: -; v_call: TRBV7-9; cdr3_aa: CASSQGEAYEQYF; cdr3_nt: TGTGCCAGCAGCCAGGGGGAGGCCTACGAGCAGTACTTC
j_call: TRBJ2-7; d_call: -; clone_size: -; v_call: TRBV6-2/TRBV6-3; cdr3_aa: CASSYGQSYEQYF; cdr3_nt: TGTGCCAGCAGTTATGGACAGTCCTACGAGCAGTACTTC
j_call: TRBJ2-3; d_call: -; clone_size: once; v_call: TRBV7-8; cdr3_aa: CASSRVEVDTQYF; cdr3_nt: TGTGCCAGCAGCCGGGTTGAGGTAGATACGCAGTATTTT
j_call: TRBJ2-3; d_call: -; clone_size: -; v_call: TRBV10-3; cdr3_aa: CAISAPRGAGGADTQYF; cdr3_nt: TGTGCCATCAGTGCACCCCGGGGAGCGGGTGGTGCAGATACGCAGTATTTT
j_call: TRBJ2-1; d_call: -; clone_size: -; v_call: TRBV5-1; cdr3_aa: CASSLGPDRSNEQFF; cdr3_nt: TGCGCCAGCAGCTTGGGACCCGACAGGTCCAATGAGCAGTTCTTC
j_call: TRBJ1-1; d_call: -; clone_size: -; v_call: TRBV6-5; cdr3_aa: CASSYSAANTEAFF; cdr3_nt: TGTGCCAGCAGTTACTCAGCCGCCAACACTGAAGCTTTCTTT
j_call: TRBJ2-1; d_call: -; clone_size: -; v_call: TRBV27; cdr3_aa: CASSLAHSSSYNEQFF; cdr3_nt: TGTGCCAGCAGTTTAGCCCACTCAAGCTCCTACAATGAGCAGTTCTTC
j_call: TRBJ1-1; d_call: -; clone_size: -; v_call: TRBV5-1; cdr3_aa: CASSLEGTEAFF; cdr3_nt: TGCGCCAGCAGCTTGGAGGGGACTGAAGCTTTCTTT
j_call: TRBJ2-7; d_call: -; clone_size: -; v_call: TRBV21-1; cdr3_aa: CASSKVTGRVYEQYF; cdr3_nt: TGTGCCAGCAGCAAAGTGACAGGTCGGGTCTACGAGCAGTACTTC
j_call: TRBJ2-3; d_call: TRBD2; clone_size: -; v_call: TRBV13; cdr3_aa: CASSSGLAGVDVDTQYF; cdr3_nt: TGTGCCAGCAGCTCCGGACTAGCGGGAGTTGACGTAGATACGCAGTATTTT
j_call: TRBJ2-3; d_call: -; clone_size: -; v_call: TRBV9; cdr3_aa: CASSPAGTLTDTQYF; cdr3_nt: TGTGCCAGCAGCCCCGCCGGGACTCTGACAGATACGCAGTATTTT
j_call: TRBJ2-1; d_call: -; clone_size: -; v_call: TRBV5-1; cdr3_aa: CASSLASPGTPSNEQFF; cdr3_nt: TGCGCCAGCAGCTTGGCTTCCCCGGGAACGCCAAGCAATGAGCAGTTCTTC
j_call: TRBJ1-2; d_call: -; clone_size: -; v_call: TRBV7-9; cdr3_aa: CASSPTGYGGYTF; cdr3_nt: TGTGCCAGCAGCCCTACAGGGTATGGAGGCTACACCTTC
j_call: TRBJ1-2; d_call: -; clone_size: -; v_call: TRBV7-2; cdr3_aa: CASSPKGGLRGGYTF; cdr3_nt: TGTGCCAGCAGCCCGAAGGGTGGGTTAAGGGGTGGCTACACCTTC
j_call: TRBJ2-5; d_call: -; clone_size: -; v_call: TRBV5-6; cdr3_aa: CASSLQTIQETQYF; cdr3_nt: TGTGCCAGCAGCTTGCAGACAATCCAAGAGACCCAGTACTTC
j_call: TRBJ2-3; d_call: TRBD2; clone_size: -; v_call: TRBV7-2; cdr3_aa: CASSDPRLAGGAREYF; cdr3_nt: TGTGCCAGCAGCGACCCGCGACTAGCGGGGGGGGCCCGGGAGTATTTT
j_call: TRBJ2-1; d_call: TRBD1; clone_size: -; v_call: TRBV7-9; cdr3_aa: CASSSRDRGHNEQFF; cdr3_nt: TGTGCCAGCAGCTCCCGGGACAGGGGCCACAATGAGCAGTTCTTC
j_call: TRBJ2-3; d_call: TRBD1; clone_size: few; v_call: TRBV28; cdr3_aa: CASSFDRAPGDTQYF; cdr3_nt: TGTGCCAGCAGTTTCGACAGGGCCCCTGGGGATACGCAGTATTTT
j_call: TRBJ2-7; d_call: TRBD1; clone_size: -; v_call: TRBV6-1; cdr3_aa: CASSEAGGQGYQYF; cdr3_nt: TGTGCCAGCAGTGAAGCGGGGGGACAGGGATATCAGTACTTC
j_call: TRBJ1-1; d_call: -; clone_size: -; v_call: TRBV7-9; cdr3_aa: CASSITGGNTEAFF; cdr3_nt: TGTGCCAGCAGCATTACCGGGGGTAACACTGAAGCTTTCTTT
j_call: TRBJ1-4; d_call: TRBD1; clone_size: -; v_call: TRBV10-3; cdr3_aa: CAISTGVEKLFF; cdr3_nt: TGTGCCATCAGTACAGGGGTTGAAAAACTGTTTTTT